The T cell receptor (beta chain) under discussion was sequenced for a study of blood T cell repertoires in COVID-19. Looking at the study overall: There were acute and convalescent COVID-19 samples, and they came from the United States, Italy and Spain. T cells, B-cell-depleted T cells, or PBMCs provided the cDNA or gDNA that served as material.

This CDR3 contains 15 residues. V was trimmed by 4 bases and J by 11 bases, leaving 23 bases between them. From germline, CDR1 is SGHNT and CDR2 YYREEE (reference sequence). Produced via immunoSEQ multiplex PCR; TCRdb's table is partial and in-frame only. The sample records approximately 490,000 clones, 87% being singletons. Sequences were obtained from PBMCs or T cells enriched from blood (not recorded which). The sequence was obtained from a woman aged 18-29 years who had recovered from COVID-19. The chain recombines TRBV5-4 with TRBJ2-3; D perhaps matches TRBD2 (6 bases). CDR3 loop: CASSEGLPLIGEQYF. The CDR3 DNA sequence: TGTGCCAGCAGCGAGGGACTCCCGTTGATAGGAGAGCAGTATTTT.